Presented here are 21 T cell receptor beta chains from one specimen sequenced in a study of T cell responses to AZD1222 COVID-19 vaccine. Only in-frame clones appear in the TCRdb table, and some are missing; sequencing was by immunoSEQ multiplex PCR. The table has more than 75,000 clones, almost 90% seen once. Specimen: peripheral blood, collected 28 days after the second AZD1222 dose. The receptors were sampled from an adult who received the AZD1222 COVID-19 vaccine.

CDR3 in amino acids: CASSLMEGQGGYTF. CDR3 in DNA: TGTGCCAGCAGCCTAATGGAGGGACAGGGTGGCTACACCTTC. This chain links TRBV7-6 with TRBJ1-2, with 9 bases that match TRBD1. Germline-derived CDR1 and CDR2 are SGHVS and FNYEAQ. This CDR3 spans 14 amino acids. V dropped 5 bases and J dropped 7; count of bases not matched to a gene: 8.

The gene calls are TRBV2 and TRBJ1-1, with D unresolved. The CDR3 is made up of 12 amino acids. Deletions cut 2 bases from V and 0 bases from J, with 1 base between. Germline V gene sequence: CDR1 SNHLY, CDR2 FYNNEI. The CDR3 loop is CASSEMNTEAFF. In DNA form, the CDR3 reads TGTGCCAGCAGTGAAATGAACACTGAAGCTTTCTTT.

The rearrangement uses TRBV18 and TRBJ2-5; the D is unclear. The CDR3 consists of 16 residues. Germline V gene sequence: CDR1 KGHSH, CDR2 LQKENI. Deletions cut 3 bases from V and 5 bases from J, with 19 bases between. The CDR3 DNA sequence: TGTGCCAGCTCACCTCAATCAGGACGGGCTCGGGAGACCCAGTACTTC. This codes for CASSPQSGRARETQYF.

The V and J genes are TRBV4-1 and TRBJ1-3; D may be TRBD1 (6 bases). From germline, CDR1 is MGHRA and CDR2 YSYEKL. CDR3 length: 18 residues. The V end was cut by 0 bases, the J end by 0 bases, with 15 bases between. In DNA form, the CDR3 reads TGCGCCAGCAGCCAAGAGGGGGGCCGTCGCGACTCTGGAAACACCATATATTTT. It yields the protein CASSQEGGRRDSGNTIYF.

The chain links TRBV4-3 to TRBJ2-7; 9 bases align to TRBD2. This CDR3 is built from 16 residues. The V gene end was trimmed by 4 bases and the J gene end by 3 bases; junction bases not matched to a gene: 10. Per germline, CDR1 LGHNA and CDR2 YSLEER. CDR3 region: CASSPSLAGRIYEQYF. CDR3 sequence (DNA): TGCGCCAGCAGCCCAAGTCTAGCGGGAAGAATCTACGAGCAGTACTTC.

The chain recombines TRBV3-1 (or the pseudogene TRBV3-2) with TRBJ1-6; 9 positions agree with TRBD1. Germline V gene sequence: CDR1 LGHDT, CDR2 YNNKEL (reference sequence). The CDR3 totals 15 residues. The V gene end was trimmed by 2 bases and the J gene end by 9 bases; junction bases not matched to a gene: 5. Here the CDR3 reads CASSQQGQGSSPLHF. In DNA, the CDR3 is TGTGCCAGCAGCCAACAGGGACAGGGCAGTTCACCCCTCCACTTT.

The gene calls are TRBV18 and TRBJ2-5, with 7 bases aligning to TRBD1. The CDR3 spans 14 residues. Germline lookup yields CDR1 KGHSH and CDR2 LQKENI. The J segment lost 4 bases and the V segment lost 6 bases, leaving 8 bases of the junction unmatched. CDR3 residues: CASSLDRVRETQYF. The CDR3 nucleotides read TGTGCCAGCTCCCTAGACAGGGTTCGAGAGACCCAGTACTTC.

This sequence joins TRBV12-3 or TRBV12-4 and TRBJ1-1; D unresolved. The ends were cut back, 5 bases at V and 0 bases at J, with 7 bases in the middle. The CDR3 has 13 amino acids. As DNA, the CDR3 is TGTGCCAGCAGTCTCACAGTGAACACTGAAGCTTTCTTT. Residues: CASSLTVNTEAFF.

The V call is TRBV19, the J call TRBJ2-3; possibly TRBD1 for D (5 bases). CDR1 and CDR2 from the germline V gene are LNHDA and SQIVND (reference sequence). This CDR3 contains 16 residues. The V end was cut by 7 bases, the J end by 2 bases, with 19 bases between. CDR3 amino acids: CASKKADIYFTDTQYF. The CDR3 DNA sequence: TGTGCCAGTAAGAAGGCGGACATCTATTTCACAGATACGCAGTATTTT. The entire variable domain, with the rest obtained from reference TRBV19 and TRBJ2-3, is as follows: DGGITQSPKYLFRKEGQNVTLSCEQNLNHDAMYWYRQDPGQGLRLIYYSQIVNDFQKGDIAEGYSVSREKKESFPLTVTSAQKNPTAFYLCASKKADIYFTDTQYFGPGTRLTVL.

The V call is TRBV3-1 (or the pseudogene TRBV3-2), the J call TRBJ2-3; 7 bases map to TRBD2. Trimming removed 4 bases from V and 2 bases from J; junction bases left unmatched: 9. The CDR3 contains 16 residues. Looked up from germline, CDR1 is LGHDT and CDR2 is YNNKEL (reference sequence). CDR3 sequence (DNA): TGTGCCAGCAGCCTACAGCGGGGCTACCTCACAGATACGCAGTATTTT. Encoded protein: CASSLQRGYLTDTQYF.

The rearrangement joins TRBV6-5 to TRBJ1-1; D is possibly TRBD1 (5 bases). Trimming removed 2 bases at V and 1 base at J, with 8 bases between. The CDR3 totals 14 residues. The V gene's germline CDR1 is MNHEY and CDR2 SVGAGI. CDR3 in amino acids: CASSYQGWNTEAFF. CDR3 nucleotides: TGTGCCAGCAGTTACCAGGGCTGGAACACTGAAGCTTTCTTT.

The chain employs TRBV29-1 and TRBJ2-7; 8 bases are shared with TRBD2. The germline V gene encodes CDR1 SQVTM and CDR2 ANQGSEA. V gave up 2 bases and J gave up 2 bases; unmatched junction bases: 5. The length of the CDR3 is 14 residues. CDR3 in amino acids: CSVEPSGSPYEQYF. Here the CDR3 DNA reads TGCAGCGTTGAACCTAGCGGGTCCCCCTACGAGCAGTACTTC.

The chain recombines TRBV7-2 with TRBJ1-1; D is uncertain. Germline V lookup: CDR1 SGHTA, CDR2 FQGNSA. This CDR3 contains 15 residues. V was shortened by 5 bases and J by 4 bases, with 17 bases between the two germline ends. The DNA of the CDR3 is TGTGCCAGCAGCCCCCAGAAGGGCCCGGGCACTGAAGCTTTCTTT. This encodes CASSPQKGPGTEAFF.

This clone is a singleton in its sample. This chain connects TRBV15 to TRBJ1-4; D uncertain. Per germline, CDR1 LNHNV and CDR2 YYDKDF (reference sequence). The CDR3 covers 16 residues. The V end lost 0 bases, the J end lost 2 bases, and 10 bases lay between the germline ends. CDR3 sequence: CATSRDREGTNEKLFF. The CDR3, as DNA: TGTGCCACCAGCAGAGATCGGGAAGGGACTAATGAAAAACTGTTTTTT.

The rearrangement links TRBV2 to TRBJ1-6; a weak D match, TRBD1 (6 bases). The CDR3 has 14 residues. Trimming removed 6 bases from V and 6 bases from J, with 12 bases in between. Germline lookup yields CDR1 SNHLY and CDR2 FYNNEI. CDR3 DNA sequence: TGTGCCAGCAGCAGGGGAATTGGTAATTCACCCCTCCACTTT. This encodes CASSRGIGNSPLHF.

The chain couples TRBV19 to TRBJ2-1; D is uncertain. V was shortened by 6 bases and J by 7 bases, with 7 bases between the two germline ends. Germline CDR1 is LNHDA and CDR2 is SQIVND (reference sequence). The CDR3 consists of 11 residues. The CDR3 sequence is CASSRWNEQFF. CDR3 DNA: TGTGCCAGTAGCCGGTGGAATGAGCAGTTCTTC.

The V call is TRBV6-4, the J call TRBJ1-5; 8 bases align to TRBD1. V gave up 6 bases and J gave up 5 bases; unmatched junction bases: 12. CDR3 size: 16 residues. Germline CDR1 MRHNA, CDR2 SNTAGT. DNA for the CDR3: TGTGCCAGCAGCCATCGACCTGACAGGGGAGATCAGCCCCAGCATTTT. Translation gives CASSHRPDRGDQPQHF.

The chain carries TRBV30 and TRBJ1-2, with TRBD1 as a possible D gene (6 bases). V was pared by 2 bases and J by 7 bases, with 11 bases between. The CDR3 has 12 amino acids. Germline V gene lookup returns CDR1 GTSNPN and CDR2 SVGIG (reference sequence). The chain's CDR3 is CAWSTGTGGYTF. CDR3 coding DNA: TGTGCCTGGAGTACAGGGACGGGTGGCTACACCTTC. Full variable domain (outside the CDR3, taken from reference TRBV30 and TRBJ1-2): SQTIHQWPATLVQPVGSPLSLECTVEGTSNPNLYWYRQAAGRGLQLLFYSVGIGQISSEVPQNLSASRPQDRQFILSSKKLLLSDSGFYLCAWSTGTGGYTFGSGTRLTVV.

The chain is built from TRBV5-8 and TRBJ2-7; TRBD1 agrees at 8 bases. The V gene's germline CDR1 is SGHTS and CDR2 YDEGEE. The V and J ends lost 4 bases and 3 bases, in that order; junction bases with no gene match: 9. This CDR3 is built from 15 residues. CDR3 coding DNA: TGTGCCAGCAGCGAAACCCGACAGGGGAGCTACGAGCAGTACTTC. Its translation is CASSETRQGSYEQYF.

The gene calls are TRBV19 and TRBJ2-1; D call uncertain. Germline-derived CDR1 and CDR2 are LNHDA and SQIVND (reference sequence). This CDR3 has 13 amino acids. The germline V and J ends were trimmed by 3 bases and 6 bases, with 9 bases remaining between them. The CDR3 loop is CASSIPSPNEQFF. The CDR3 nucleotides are TGTGCCAGTAGTATTCCCTCCCCCAATGAGCAGTTCTTC.

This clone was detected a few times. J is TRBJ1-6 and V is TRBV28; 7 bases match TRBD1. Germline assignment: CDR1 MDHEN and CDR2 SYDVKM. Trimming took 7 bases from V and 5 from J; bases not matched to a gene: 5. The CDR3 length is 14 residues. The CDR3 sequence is CASTRQGHNSPLHF. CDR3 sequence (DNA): TGTGCCAGCACCCGACAGGGACATAATTCACCCCTCCACTTT. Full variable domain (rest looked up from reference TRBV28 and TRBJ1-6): DVKVTQSSRYLVKRTGEKVFLECVQDMDHENMFWYRQDPGLGLRLIYFSYDVKMKEKGDIPEGYSVSREKKERFSLILESASTNQTSMYLCASTRQGHNSPLHFGNGTRLTVT.